Shown below are 5 T cell receptor beta chains from a single sample sequenced in a study of cytotoxic CD8 clonotypes in ibrutinib-treated CLL. Sequencing was performed with immunoSEQ multiplex PCR; in TCRdb, only in-frame clones are kept and a portion is missing. The sample yields about 160,000 clones, roughly four fifths seen once. The sequencing used PBMCs, collected after 24 months of ibrutinib treatment. Receptors were obtained from a human donor with chronic lymphocytic leukemia.

The chain employs TRBV29-1 and TRBJ2-3, with TRBD1 as a possible D gene (5 bases). Germline CDR1 SQVTM, CDR2 ANQGSEA. The length of the CDR3 is 15 residues. V lost 4 bases and J 4 bases, leaving 18 bases between the germline ends. CDR3 nucleotides: TGCAGCGTTGTTAAAGGGGCCGTCGGGCCAGATACGCAGTATTTT. Protein: CSVVKGAVGPDTQYF.

The chain's CDR3 is CASRAGGMSEQYF. CDR3 in DNA: TGTGCCTCTAGGGCGGGAGGTATGAGCGAGCAGTACTTC. The J gene is TRBJ2-7, the V gene TRBV19, with TRBD2 identical over 8 bases. Germline CDR1 and CDR2: LNHDA and SQIVND (reference sequence). This CDR3 has 13 amino acids. V was pared by 11 bases and J by 6 bases, with 12 bases of the junction left unmatched.

The chain links TRBV5-1 to TRBJ2-5; 10 positions agree with TRBD2. V dropped 4 bases and J dropped 1; count of bases not matched to a gene: 13. This CDR3 is 18 amino acids long. The V gene's germline CDR1 is SGHRS and CDR2 YFSETQ. CDR3 sequence: CASSPPPGTSDIQETQYF. CDR3 DNA: TGCGCCAGCAGCCCGCCCCCCGGGACTAGCGACATCCAAGAGACCCAGTACTTC.

The chain is built from TRBV6-1 and TRBJ1-1; D is perhaps TRBD1 (5 bases). The CDR3 has 14 amino acids. The germline CDR1 and CDR2 sequences are MNHNS and SASEGT. V dropped 10 bases and J dropped 0 bases, with 15 bases sitting between them. The CDR3 region is CATRDGILNTEAFF. CDR3 bases: TGTGCCACCCGGGACGGGATTCTGAACACTGAAGCTTTCTTT.

This chain joins TRBV10-1 and TRBJ1-1, with D possibly being TRBD1 (6 bases). Per the germline V gene, CDR1 is WNHNN and CDR2 is SYGVQD (reference sequence). The CDR3 runs to 14 residues. Trimming took 2 bases from V and 5 from J, leaving 12 bases between them. The DNA of the CDR3 is TGCGCCAGCAGTGAGACAGGGATGGGAACTGAAGCTTTCTTT. This gives the protein CASSETGMGTEAFF.